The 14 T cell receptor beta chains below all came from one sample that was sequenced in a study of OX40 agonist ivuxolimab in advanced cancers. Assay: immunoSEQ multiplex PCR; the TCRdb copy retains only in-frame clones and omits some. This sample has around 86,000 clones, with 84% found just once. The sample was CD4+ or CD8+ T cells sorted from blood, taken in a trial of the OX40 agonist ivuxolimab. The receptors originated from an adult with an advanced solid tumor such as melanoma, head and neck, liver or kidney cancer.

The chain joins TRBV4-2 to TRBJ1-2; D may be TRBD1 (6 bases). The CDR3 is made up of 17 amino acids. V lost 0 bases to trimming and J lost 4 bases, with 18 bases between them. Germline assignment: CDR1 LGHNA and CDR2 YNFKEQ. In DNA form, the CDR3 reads TGTGCCAGCAGCCAAGAAGTTGTGCAGGGGCCCCTCTATGGCTACACCTTC. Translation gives CASSQEVVQGPLYGYTF.

In DNA form, the CDR3 reads TGTGCCAGCAGCCCAGGGACAGACCAGCCCCAGCATTTT. This translates into CASSPGTDQPQHF. The rearrangement uses TRBV7-2 and TRBJ1-5, with 7 bases that match TRBD1. Germline V gives CDR1 SGHTA, CDR2 FQGNSA. Germline trimming cut 5 bases from V and 7 bases from J; bases unmatched to any gene: 5. The CDR3 spans 13 residues.

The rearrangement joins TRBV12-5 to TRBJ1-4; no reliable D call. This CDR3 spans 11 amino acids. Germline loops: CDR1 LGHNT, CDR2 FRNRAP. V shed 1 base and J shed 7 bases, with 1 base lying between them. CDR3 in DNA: TGTGCTAGTGGTTTGGGTGAAAAACTGTTTTTT. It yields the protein CASGLGEKLFF.

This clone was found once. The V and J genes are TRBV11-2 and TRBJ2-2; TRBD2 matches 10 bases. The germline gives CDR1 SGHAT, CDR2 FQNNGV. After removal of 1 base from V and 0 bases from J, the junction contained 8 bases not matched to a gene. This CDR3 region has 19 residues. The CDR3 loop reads CASSLGFSGGLANTGELFF. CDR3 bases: TGTGCCAGCAGCTTAGGGTTTAGCGGGGGGCTAGCGAACACCGGGGAGCTGTTTTTT.

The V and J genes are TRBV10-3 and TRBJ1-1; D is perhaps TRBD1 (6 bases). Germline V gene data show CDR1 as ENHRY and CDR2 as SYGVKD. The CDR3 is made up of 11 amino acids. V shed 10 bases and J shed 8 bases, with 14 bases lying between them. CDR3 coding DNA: TGTGCCACGGGGGCAGGGGCCGAAGCTTTCTTT. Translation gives CATGAGAEAFF.

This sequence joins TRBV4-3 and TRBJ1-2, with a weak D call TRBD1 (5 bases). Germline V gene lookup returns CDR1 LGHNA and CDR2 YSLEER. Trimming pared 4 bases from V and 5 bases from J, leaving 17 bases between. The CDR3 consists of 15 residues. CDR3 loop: CASSPAPREGYGYTF. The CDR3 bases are TGCGCCAGCAGCCCAGCGCCGAGGGAGGGGTATGGCTACACCTTC.

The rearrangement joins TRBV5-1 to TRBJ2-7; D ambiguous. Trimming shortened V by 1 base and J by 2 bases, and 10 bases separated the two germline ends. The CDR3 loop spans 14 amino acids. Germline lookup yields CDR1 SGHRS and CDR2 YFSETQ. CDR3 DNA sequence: TGCGCCAGCAGCTTGACTGACCTAACCTACGAGCAGTACGTC. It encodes CASSLTDLTYEQYV.

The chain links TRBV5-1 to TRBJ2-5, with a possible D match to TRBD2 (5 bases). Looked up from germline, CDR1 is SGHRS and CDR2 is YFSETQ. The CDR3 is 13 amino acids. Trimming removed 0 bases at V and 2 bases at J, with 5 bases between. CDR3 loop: CASSLERQETQYF. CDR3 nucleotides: TGCGCCAGCAGCTTGGAGCGGCAAGAGACCCAGTACTTC.

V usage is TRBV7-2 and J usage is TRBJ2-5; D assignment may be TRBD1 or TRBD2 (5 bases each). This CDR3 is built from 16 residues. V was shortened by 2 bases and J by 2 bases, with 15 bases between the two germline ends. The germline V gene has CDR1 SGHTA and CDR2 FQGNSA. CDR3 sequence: CASSLNIGTNQETQYF. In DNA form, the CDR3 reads TGTGCCAGCAGCTTAAATATTGGGACGAATCAAGAGACCCAGTACTTC.

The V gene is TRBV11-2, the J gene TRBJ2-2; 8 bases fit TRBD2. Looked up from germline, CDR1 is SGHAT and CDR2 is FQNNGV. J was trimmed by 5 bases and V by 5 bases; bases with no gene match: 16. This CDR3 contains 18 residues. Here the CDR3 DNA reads TGTGCCAGCAGCCTACCGGGGGGGACGAAGAGGAGAACCGGGGAGCTGTTTTTT. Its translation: CASSLPGGTKRRTGELFF.

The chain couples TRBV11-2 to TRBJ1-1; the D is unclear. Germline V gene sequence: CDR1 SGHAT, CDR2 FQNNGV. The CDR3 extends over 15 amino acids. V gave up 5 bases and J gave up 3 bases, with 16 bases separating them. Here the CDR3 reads CASSPMTGKDTEAFF. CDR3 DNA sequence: TGTGCCAGCAGCCCGATGACGGGGAAGGACACTGAAGCTTTCTTT.

CDR3 region: CAISDTGGLYNEQFF. The CDR3 DNA sequence: TGTGCCATCAGTGATACAGGGGGCCTTTACAATGAGCAGTTCTTC. The V and J genes are TRBV10-3 and TRBJ2-1; 9 bases align to TRBD1. CDR1 ENHRY and CDR2 SYGVKD come from the germline V gene. The CDR3 consists of 15 residues. Trimming at V came to 3 bases and at J to 4 bases, leaving 4 bases not matched to a gene.

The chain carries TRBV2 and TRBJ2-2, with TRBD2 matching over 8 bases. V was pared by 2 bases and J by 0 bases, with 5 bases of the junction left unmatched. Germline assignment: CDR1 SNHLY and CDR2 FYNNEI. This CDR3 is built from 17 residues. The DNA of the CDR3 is TGTGCCAGCAGTGAAAGAGCGGGGGCCTCGAACACCGGGGAGCTGTTTTTT. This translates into CASSERAGASNTGELFF.

The CDR3 DNA follows: TGTGCCAGCAGTTTATTCTACGGGATTAAAGCTTTCTTT. It yields the protein CASSLFYGIKAFF. This chain links TRBV28 with TRBJ1-1; D gene unclear. CDR1 and CDR2 from the germline V gene are MDHEN and SYDVKM. CDR3 size: 13 residues. V dropped 1 base and J dropped 9 bases, with 12 bases sitting between them.